In this sample, the clone carrying this T cell receptor (beta chain) turned up a few times. What it binds is not known. Relative to the germline gene, one junction end is altered; a read error may explain this. This specimen comes from a study of cytomegalovirus exposure and HLA in healthy donors. The study, taken as a whole, reports: Accounts indicate the classifier identified cytomegalovirus status with strong specificity and sensitivity.

Researchers ran the PCR with 60 Vbeta and 13 Jbeta primers. The data were produced by immunoSEQ multiplex PCR, yet TCRdb's version contains in-frame clones alone and is incomplete. The sample yields some 78,000 clones, nearly 80% seen once. Germline CDR1 is SSHAT and CDR2 is FNYEAQ (reference sequence). The CDR3 covers 13 residues. This receptor was taken from a woman aged 45-65 years in good health and CMV-seropositive. This rearrangement joins TRBV7-7 to TRBJ2-5; a possible D gene is TRBD1 (6 bases). Sample: PBMCs. The CDR3 is CASSRGQQETQYF. The DNA for the CDR3 is TGTGCTAGCAGCCGTGGACAGCAAGAGACCCAGTACTTC.